This T cell receptor beta chain was observed in a study of T cells after yellow fever vaccination. In making TCR cDNA, 5'RACE template switching added a universal primer site and UMIs to it. TCRdb reanalysed the 5' RACE reads using MiXCR and keeps one entry per CDR3 protein. The sample has 300,000 or so distinct CDR3 sequences, under 15% seen once. The CDR3 length is 17 residues. With 2 bases clipped from V and 2 bases from J, the junction kept 10 bases outside the gene matches. The germline CDR1 and CDR2 sequences are KGHSH and LQKENI. As regards this clonotype: Its antigen is unknown.

Study-level findings and limits: Some clonotypes were seen in both the CD4 and the CD8 compartments. These made up a small share and likely arose from convergent recombination.

This chain uses TRBV18 with TRBJ2-7; 9 positions match TRBD2. The sequenced sample was CD4+ T cells sorted from PBMCs, obtained 45 days after the yellow fever booster vaccination. This sequence originates from a man aged 30 to 45 who received the YFV17D yellow fever vaccine. The chain's CDR3 is CASSPGFTSGLPYEQYF. The CDR3 DNA reads TGTGCCAGCTCACCAGGTTTCACTAGCGGGCTTCCCTACGAGCAGTACTTC.